This T cell receptor beta chain was recovered during a study of T cell clonality in common variable immunodeficiency. Findings and caveats of the study: TCRbeta clonality was increased in CVID versus healthy controls.

There are many counts of this clone. The antigen is undetermined. The CDR3 extends 3 residues past the end of the read, so its final part is completed from the germline J gene. Sequencing was performed with immunoSEQ multiplex PCR; in TCRdb, only in-frame clones are kept and a portion is missing. Listed for the sample are about 30,000 clones, none seen a single time. This CDR3 is 13 amino acids long. Germline V gene lookup returns CDR1 SGHDN and CDR2 FVKESK. Trimming cost V 4 bases and J 6 bases; bases outside gene matches: 2. The rearrangement uses TRBV14 and TRBJ2-2; TRBD1 aligns across 7 bases. The sequenced material came from peripheral blood mononuclear cells. The sequence was obtained from a person aged 18 to 70 in good health. The chain's CDR3 is CASSPGTAGELFF. The part of the CDR3 DNA that was read is TGTGCCAGCAGCCCTGGGACAGCCGGGGAG.